This T cell receptor (beta chain) appears in the sequencing data of a study of T-cell reconstitution after alpha-beta-depleted transplantation in children. This clonotype appeared many times. Looked up from germline, CDR1 is MNHNS and CDR2 is SASEGT. J gave up 4 bases and V 7 bases, and 11 bases lay outside the gene matches. The CDR3 has 16 amino acids. A library of TCRbeta sequences, prepared with unique molecular identifiers, was generated. TCRdb redid the calling of the PCR reads with MiXCR, one entry per CDR3 protein. The data contain some 220,000 distinct CDR3 sequences, 11% of them singletons. This sequence originates from a child less than two years old with acute myeloid leukemia, due to receive a stem cell transplant. V is TRBV6-1 and J is TRBJ2-1, with 9 bases lining up with TRBD2. The material sequenced was PBMCs, taken before TCRalphabeta/CD19-depleted stem cell transplant. The CDR3 protein is CASNPLAGVGYNEQFF. The CDR3 DNA follows: TGTGCCAGCAACCCCTTAGCGGGAGTAGGGTACAATGAGCAGTTCTTC.